The 16 T cell receptor beta chains given below trace back to one sample, sequenced in a study of shared clonotypes between healthy human individuals. Measured with immunoSEQ multiplex PCR; TCRdb has only the in-frame clones, and not every one. This table has about a million clones, about 80% appearing once. Sequenced material: memory CD4+ T cells sorted from blood. Subset defined: CD45RA-negative fraction. The receptor set was obtained from a man aged 18 to 29 in good health.

V usage is TRBV10-3 and J usage is TRBJ1-2; D not resolved. The CDR3 is made up of 15 amino acids. Germline V gene data show CDR1 as ENHRY and CDR2 as SYGVKD. V was trimmed by 2 bases and J by 4 bases, leaving 14 bases between them. The CDR3 DNA is TGTGCCATCAGTGAGGAGGGAAAACCCTCCTATGGCTACACCTTC. It is translated as CAISEEGKPSYGYTF.

This chain links TRBV5-4 with TRBJ2-7; D is perhaps TRBD1 or TRBD2 (5 bases each). Trimming left V 4 bases short and J 2 bases short, with 16 bases between. Germline assignment: CDR1 SGHNT and CDR2 YYREEE (reference sequence). This CDR3 has 15 residues. CDR3 residues: CASSLGLRGPYEQYF. CDR3 nucleotides: TGTGCCAGCAGCCTGGGGTTAAGGGGACCCTACGAGCAGTACTTC. Filled out from reference TRBV5-4 and TRBJ2-7, the complete variable domain reads ETGVTQSPTHLIKTRGQQVTLRCSSQSGHNTVSWYQQALGQGPQFIFQYYREEENGRGNFPPRFSGLQFPNYSSELNVNALELDDSALYLCASSLGLRGPYEQYFGPGTRLTVT.

The genes are TRBV29-1 and TRBJ2-2; TRBD1 matches at 7 bases. V lost 7 bases, J lost 5 bases, and 1 base stayed unmatched. In germline, CDR1 is SQVTM, CDR2 ANQGSEA. This CDR3 region has 11 residues. CDR3 sequence reads: CSAGQTGELFF. CDR3 nucleotide sequence: TGCAGCGCGGGACAGACCGGGGAGCTGTTTTTT.

To note about this clone: The sample carries other DNA sequences with the same CDR3. The chain couples TRBV11-3 to TRBJ2-5; a weak D match, TRBD2 (5 bases). CDR3 length: 13 residues. The V and J ends lost 4 bases and 5 bases respectively, with 11 bases between them. The germline gives CDR1 SGHNT, CDR2 YENEEA. In DNA form, the CDR3 reads TGTGCCAGCAGCTCTGGTTCGGGGGAGACCCAGTACTTC. This gives the protein CASSSGSGETQYF.

The rearrangement joins TRBV6-1 to TRBJ2-2, with 8 bases matching TRBD2. V shed 1 base and J 7 bases; nucleotides not matched to a gene: 5. This CDR3 is built from 15 residues. The V gene's germline CDR1 is MNHNS and CDR2 SASEGT. Here the CDR3 reads CASSEDGLASGELFF. For the CDR3, the DNA is TGTGCCAGCAGTGAAGACGGACTAGCAAGCGGGGAGCTGTTTTTT.

This clone showed up just a few times. Other DNA sequences in the same sample also yield this CDR3. V is TRBV7-2 and J is TRBJ1-5; the D gene is possibly TRBD1 (6 bases). Trimming pared 1 base from V and 7 bases from J, leaving 8 bases between. Germline values: CDR1 SGHTA, CDR2 FQGNSA. The CDR3 contains 13 residues. CDR3 protein: CASSLDQGQPQHF. The CDR3 coding sequence is TGTGCCAGCAGCTTAGATCAGGGGCAGCCCCAGCATTTT. Based on the CDR3 plus reference TRBV7-2 and TRBJ1-5, the full variable domain is GAGVSQSPSNKVTEKGKDVELRCDPISGHTALYWYRQSLGQGLEFLIYFQGNSAPDKSGLPSDRFSAERTGGSVSTLTIQRTQQEDSAVYLCASSLDQGQPQHFGDGTRLSIL.

This clone was observed once. The rearrangement joins TRBV29-1 to TRBJ2-5; D ambiguous. The CDR3 covers 13 residues. The V and J ends lost 1 base and 2 bases respectively, with 8 bases between them. Germline values: CDR1 SQVTM, CDR2 ANQGSEA. For the CDR3, the DNA is TGCAGCGTTGAAGGTGGCGGTCAAGAGACCCAGTACTTC. Its protein product is CSVEGGGQETQYF.

This clone has a handful of counts. The genes are TRBV28 and TRBJ2-7, with D perhaps assigned TRBD1 or TRBD2 (5 bases each). V gave up 8 bases and J gave up 2 bases, with 16 bases separating them. CDR1 and CDR2 (germline): MDHEN, SYDVKM. There are 14 residues in the CDR3. The DNA of the CDR3 is TGTGCCAGCTCGGGGCGTAACCCCCCCTACGAGCAGTACTTC. Its translation is CASSGRNPPYEQYF.

In this sample, this clone turned up once. J is TRBJ2-5 and V is TRBV19; TRBD1 matches 8 bases. The germline gives CDR1 LNHDA, CDR2 SQIVND (reference sequence). The CDR3 runs 16 residues. V trimming: 6 bases; J trimming: 5 bases; junction bases outside the gene matches: 14. CDR3 coding DNA: TGTGCCAGTAGGTCAAGGACAGGGTCTATTTTGGAGACCCAGTACTTC. Its protein product is CASRSRTGSILETQYF.

This clone is a singleton in its sample. The chain uses TRBV6-1 and TRBJ2-7; a weak D match, TRBD2 (5 bases). V shed 4 bases and J shed 0 bases, with 13 bases lying between them. Germline lookup yields CDR1 MNHNS and CDR2 SASEGT. The CDR3 is made up of 15 amino acids. The CDR3 protein is CASSVPRAASYEQYF. The CDR3 DNA reads TGTGCCAGCAGTGTCCCTCGAGCGGCCTCCTACGAGCAGTACTTC.

V gene TRBV7-6 combines with J gene TRBJ2-5; 9 bases match TRBD2. Per germline, CDR1 SGHVS and CDR2 FNYEAQ. The CDR3 consists of 15 residues. The ends lost 5 bases at V and 2 bases at J; junction bases unmatched: 6. The CDR3 DNA reads TGTGCCAGCAGCACAATGACTAGCGGACAAGAGACCCAGTACTTC. Its translation is CASSTMTSGQETQYF.

The chain carries TRBV30 and TRBJ2-2, with D perhaps TRBD1 or TRBD2 (5 bases each). CDR1 is GTSNPN, CDR2 SVGIG, per germline (reference sequence). The CDR3 consists of 14 residues. The V end lost 7 bases, the J end lost 2 bases, and 14 bases lay between the germline ends. The CDR3 DNA follows: TGTGCCTCGAAACGGGGCTACAACACCGGGGAGCTGTTTTTT. It is translated as CASKRGYNTGELFF.

This chain joins TRBV7-2 and TRBJ1-4; 9 bases are a match to TRBD1. Germline values: CDR1 SGHTA, CDR2 FQGNSA. J lost 8 bases, V lost 1 base, and 5 bases had no gene match. The CDR3 totals 15 residues. The CDR3 sequence: CASSLGDRVEEKLFF. CDR3 nucleotide sequence: TGTGCCAGCAGCTTAGGGGACAGGGTGGAAGAAAAACTGTTTTTT. The complete variable domain, with remaining parts taken from reference TRBV7-2 and TRBJ1-4, reads GAGVSQSPSNKVTEKGKDVELRCDPISGHTALYWYRQSLGQGLEFLIYFQGNSAPDKSGLPSDRFSAERTGGSVSTLTIQRTQQEDSAVYLCASSLGDRVEEKLFFGSGTQLSVL.

The J gene is TRBJ2-5, the V gene TRBV28, with D perhaps matching TRBD1 (5 bases). CDR3 length equals 13 residues. Per the germline V gene, CDR1 is MDHEN and CDR2 is SYDVKM. V dropped 5 bases and J dropped 1 base, with 8 bases sitting between them. The CDR3 loop is CASSPDSQETQYF. For the CDR3, the DNA is TGTGCCAGCAGTCCCGACAGCCAAGAGACCCAGTACTTC.

This chain joins TRBV5-1 and TRBJ1-4, with D uncertain. V gave up 3 bases and J gave up 12 bases, with 18 bases separating them. Germline V gene data show CDR1 as SGHRS and CDR2 as YFSETQ. The CDR3 spans 14 residues. CDR3 region: CASSYGRDREELFF. The CDR3 nucleotides are TGCGCCAGCAGCTATGGTAGGGATAGAGAGGAACTGTTTTTT.

This clone was picked up one time. The chain combines TRBV13 with TRBJ2-7; 7 bases align to TRBD2. V was pared by 3 bases and J by 3 bases, with 23 bases of the junction left unmatched. The CDR3 spans 20 residues. Germline V lookup: CDR1 PRHDT, CDR2 FYEKMQ (reference sequence). CDR3 sequence: CASSFSTTFSGQKWHYEQYF. The DNA for the CDR3 is TGTGCCAGCAGCTTCTCTACTACTTTTAGCGGGCAGAAGTGGCACTACGAGCAGTACTTC.